A selection of T cell receptor beta chains follows, all from one sample in a study of blood T cell repertoires in COVID-19. Libraries were prepared by immunoSEQ multiplex PCR; TCRdb keeps only in-frame clonotypes and omits some of them. The repertoire holds more than 95,000 clones, with around nine tenths as singletons. Sequenced material: peripheral blood. All receptors derive from a man in his fifties or sixties with acute or convalescent COVID-19. Each CDR3 is given with its conserved first and last residue. The order of the fields is clone size, D gene, CDR3 length, V gene, J gene, CDR3 protein, CDR3 DNA. A D gene is named only where the DNA matches it firmly. The size of a clone is reported for some rows only, either as once, few or many, or as a class for expanded clones.

-	-	14	TRBV30	TRBJ1-1	CAWRRQLMNTEAFF	TGTGCCTGGAGGAGACAGTTAATGAACACTGAAGCTTTCTTT
-	TRBD1	13	TRBV7-9	TRBJ1-2	CASSLDRGYGYTF	TGTGCCAGCAGTTTGGACAGGGGATATGGCTACACCTTC
-	TRBD1	13	TRBV6-5	TRBJ1-1	CASSRQGLAEAFF	TGTGCCAGCAGCCGACAGGGGTTGGCTGAAGCTTTCTTT
-	TRBD2	18	TRBV12-5	TRBJ2-1	CASGGTGTSGGSFREQFF	TGTGCTAGTGGAGGAACCGGGACTAGCGGGGGAAGCTTTCGGGAGCAGTTCTTC
-	TRBD1	15	TRBV5-8	TRBJ1-5	CASTGTGASNQPQHF	TGTGCCAGCACCGGGACAGGGGCCAGCAATCAGCCCCAGCATTTT
-	TRBD2	14	TRBV2	TRBJ2-2	CASSGLRGRGELFF	TGTGCCAGCAGTGGCCTGCGGGGGAGGGGGGAGCTGTTTTTT
-	TRBD1	14	TRBV4-1	TRBJ1-5	CASSRTGDNQPQHF	TGCGCCAGCAGCCGCACAGGGGATAATCAGCCCCAGCATTTT
-	TRBD1	14	TRBV3-1/TRBV3-2	TRBJ2-2	CASSQGTGAGELFF	TGTGCCAGCAGCCAAGGGACAGGGGCCGGGGAGCTGTTTTTT
-	-	15	TRBV6-5	TRBJ1-2	CASSLDSPSNYGYTF	TGTGCCAGCAGCCTGGACAGCCCTTCTAACTATGGCTACACCTTC
-	-	16	TRBV5-4	TRBJ2-1	CASSPGGQVLFNEQFF	TGTGCCAGCAGCCCGGGCGGGCAGGTCCTTTTTAATGAGCAGTTCTTC
-	TRBD1	15	TRBV4-1	TRBJ2-2	CASSHPDRYTGELFF	TGCGCCAGCAGCCACCCGGACAGGTACACCGGGGAGCTGTTTTTT
-	TRBD1	13	TRBV4-1	TRBJ2-3	CASSLQGEDTQYF	TGCGCCAGCAGCCTCCAGGGGGAGGATACGCAGTATTTT
-	TRBD1	17	TRBV2	TRBJ1-5	CASSAGTGRNSNQPQHF	TGTGCCAGCAGCGCCGGGACAGGCCGAAATAGCAATCAGCCCCAGCATTTT
-	TRBD1	15	TRBV6-6	TRBJ1-2	CASSYGEGATYGYTF	TGTGCCAGCAGTTACGGAGAGGGGGCAACCTATGGCTACACCTTC
-	TRBD1	16	TRBV18	TRBJ1-5	CASSPSGTGGSQPQHF	TGTGCCAGCTCACCATCGGGGACAGGGGGCAGTCAGCCCCAGCATTTT
-	-	12	TRBV6-1	TRBJ1-4	CASSDSLGDLFF	TGTGCCAGCAGTGACAGCCTCGGGGATCTGTTTTTT
-	-	14	TRBV3-1/TRBV3-2	TRBJ1-3	CASSQSIGWNTIYF	TGTGCCAGCAGCCAGTCAATCGGGTGGAACACCATATATTTT
-	-	15	TRBV6-5	TRBJ1-2	CASSSGGFTGYGYTF	TGTGCCAGCAGTTCCGGTGGCTTCACGGGGTATGGCTACACCTTC
-	-	14	TRBV2	TRBJ1-1	CASSEAGGNTEAFF	TGTGCCAGCAGTGAAGCGGGGGGGAACACTGAAGCTTTCTTT
-	TRBD1	13	TRBV12-3/TRBV12-4	TRBJ1-2	CASSLTGIGGYTF	TGTGCCAGCAGTTTGACAGGGATCGGTGGCTACACCTTC
-	-	14	TRBV5-5	TRBJ1-1	CASSPDPGGGRAFF	TGTGCCAGCAGCCCCGACCCAGGAGGAGGCCGTGCTTTCTTT
-	-	11	TRBV29-1	TRBJ1-1	CSVLTVTEAFF	TGCAGCGTATTGACAGTGACTGAAGCTTTCTTT
once	-	19	TRBV6-1	TRBJ2-6	CASSEPAGTADSGANVLTF	TGTGCCAGCAGTGAACCTGCAGGGACTGCAGACTCTGGGGCCAACGTCCTGACTTTC
-	-	15	TRBV7-9	TRBJ2-5	CASSLGTGAWETQYF	TGTGCCAGCAGCCTCGGGACTGGAGCTTGGGAGACCCAGTACTTC
-	-	12	TRBV3-1/TRBV3-2	TRBJ1-2	CASSQWLEGYTF	TGTGCCAGCAGCCAATGGCTGGAGGGCTACACCTTC